This TCR beta chain was recorded in a study of T cell responses to AZD1222 COVID-19 vaccine. Data came from immunoSEQ multiplex PCR; TCRdb stores just in-frame clones and leaves some out. Of 100,000 to 130,000 clones listed, just over 85% were seen once; the top ten hold around 3.2%. Details on this clone: The antigen remains undetermined.

This CDR3 comprises 17 residues. Germline V gives CDR1 LNHNV, CDR2 YYDKDF (reference sequence). V lost 5 bases, J lost 4 bases, and 10 bases stayed unmatched. Broader study findings: Repertoires were collected only later (after the peak T cell response had occurred).

The rearrangement joins TRBV15 to TRBJ1-4; 10 bases align to TRBD1. Source: peripheral blood, taken on day 0 of AZD1222 vaccination. The clonotype originates from an adult in good health. Here the CDR3 DNA reads TGTGCCACCAGCCGAACCGGGACAGGGGACTATAATGAAAAACTGTTTTTT. Translating gives CATSRTGTGDYNEKLFF.